The 26 T cell receptor beta chains below come from one sample, sequenced in a study of T cell responses to AZD1222 COVID-19 vaccine (dated by TCRdb to the early 2020s). The library was made by the immunoSEQ multiplex PCR assay. This is the immuneACCESS table as TCRdb keeps it, with only in-frame sequences that have V and J called. A part of the clones is gone; compared with another copy, unresolved V genes explain less than half, and the rest is unexplained. Here the sample has roughly 120,000 clones; around 90% occur a single time. The ten largest make up roughly 15% of the sample. What this sample's time point label stands for: about 28 days (+/-7) after the second vaccine dose. Here the sequenced sample was peripheral blood, taken 28 days after the second AZD1222 dose. The source is an adult who received the AZD1222 COVID-19 vaccine.

The gene calls are TRBV6-1 and TRBJ2-7, with D perhaps given as TRBD1 or TRBD2 (5 bases each). CDR3 length: 14 residues. Looked up from germline, CDR1 is MNHNS and CDR2 is SASEGT. Deletions cut 3 bases from V and 7 bases from J, with 16 bases between. The CDR3 here is CASSDGVGWGEQYF. In DNA, the CDR3 is TGTGCCAGCAGTGATGGGGTGGGTTGGGGGGAGCAGTACTTC.

The rearrangement uses TRBV6-5 and TRBJ1-2; D gene unclear. V was pared by 5 bases and J by 3 bases, with 13 bases between. CDR1 and CDR2 (germline): MNHEY, SVGAGI. This CDR3 region has 14 residues. The CDR3 here is CASSPRREYYGYTF. The CDR3 DNA sequence: TGTGCCAGCAGTCCCCGACGGGAGTACTATGGCTACACCTTC.

The chain has TRBV7-8 and TRBJ1-1; a possible D gene is TRBD1 (6 bases). The CDR3 sequence is 14 residues long. With 3 bases removed from V and 1 base from J, the gap between germline ends came to 9 bases. Germline CDR1 is SGHVS and CDR2 is FQNEAQ. Here the CDR3 DNA reads TGTGCCAGCAGCTTCTCGACAGGGAACACTGAAGCTTTCTTT. Translation gives CASSFSTGNTEAFF.

The rearrangement joins TRBV29-1 to TRBJ1-2, with TRBD1 identical over 9 bases. The CDR3 is 11 residues long. V dropped 5 bases and J dropped 8; count of bases not matched to a gene: 3. Germline V gives CDR1 SQVTM, CDR2 ANQGSEA. The CDR3 loop is CSVQDRGGYTF. The CDR3 nucleotides read TGCAGCGTTCAGGACAGGGGAGGCTACACCTTC.

The CDR3 loop reads CASSLAYLNTEAFF. Written as DNA, the CDR3 is TGCGCCAGCAGCTTGGCATATCTGAACACTGAAGCTTTCTTT. The gene calls are TRBV5-1 and TRBJ1-1; D not certain. The germline V and J ends were trimmed by 0 bases and 0 bases, with 6 bases remaining between them. The CDR3 runs to 14 residues. Germline V gives CDR1 SGHRS, CDR2 YFSETQ.

The V gene is TRBV5-1, the J gene TRBJ2-1, with 12 bases lining up with TRBD2. Trimming removed 0 bases from V and 7 bases from J; junction bases left unmatched: 8. The CDR3 runs to 17 residues. The germline CDR1 and CDR2 sequences are SGHRS and YFSETQ. The CDR3 region has the DNA TGCGCCAGCAGCTTGGATCCCGGACTAGCGGGGTTAAATGAGCAGTTCTTC. This sequence encodes CASSLDPGLAGLNEQFF.

The gene calls are TRBV5-6 and TRBJ1-2; TRBD1 is a possible D gene (5 bases). The CDR3 runs 13 residues. Trimming took off 3 bases at V and 4 bases at J, with 10 bases between the two ends. The germline CDR1 and CDR2 sequences are SGHDT and YYEEEE. CDR3 nucleotides: TGTGCCAGCAGCTGGGACGGCCGCTATGGCTACACCTTC. This codes for CASSWDGRYGYTF.

V gene TRBV21-1 combines with J gene TRBJ1-5; the table's D call, TRBD1, was not checked against the DNA. TRBV21-1 is marked as a pseudogene. The CDR3 length is 15 residues. The CDR3 loop reads CASSPDRGKEQPQHF. The DNA for the CDR3 is TGTGCCAGCAGTCCAGACAGGGGGAAAGAGCAGCCCCAGCATTTT.

This sequence joins TRBV20-1 and TRBJ2-1; weak D call: TRBD2 (6 bases). Germline V gene lookup returns CDR1 DFQATT and CDR2 SNEGSKA (reference sequence). The CDR3 spans 15 residues. V gave up 3 bases and J gave up 5 bases, with 17 bases separating them. This CDR3 is CSASKATWGDNEQFF. DNA for the CDR3: TGCAGTGCTAGTAAGGCTACCTGGGGGGACAATGAGCAGTTCTTC.

This clone appeared a few times. The gene calls are TRBV7-8 and TRBJ2-3; a weak D match, TRBD1 (6 bases). The CDR3 runs 16 residues. Germline V gene sequence: CDR1 SGHVS, CDR2 FQNEAQ. The V end lost 1 base, the J end lost 0 bases, and 11 bases lay between the germline ends. CDR3 in amino acids: CASSLDTGLSTDTQYF. CDR3 coding DNA: TGTGCCAGCAGCTTAGATACAGGGCTGAGCACAGATACGCAGTATTTT. Complete variable domain (other parts from reference TRBV7-8 and TRBJ2-3): GAGVSQSPRYKVAKRGQDVALRCDPISGHVSLFWYQQALGQGPEFLTYFQNEAQLDKSGLPSDRFFAERPEGSVSTLKIQRTQQEDSAVYLCASSLDTGLSTDTQYFGPGTRLTVL.

V gene TRBV3-1 (or the pseudogene TRBV3-2) combines with J gene TRBJ1-2; 9 nucleotides agree with TRBD1. The CDR3 covers 15 residues. Germline CDR1 and CDR2: LGHDT and YNNKEL (reference sequence). V shed 3 bases, J shed 4 bases, and the junction held 6 bases outside the gene matches. The CDR3, as DNA: TGTGCCAGCAGCCAGGGACAGGGAGGAATCTATGGCTACACCTTC. It codes for CASSQGQGGIYGYTF.

J is TRBJ2-5 and V is TRBV11-3, with a tentative D call TRBD1 (5 bases). Trimming removed 5 bases from V and 3 bases from J, with 10 bases in between. CDR3 length equals 13 residues. Germline V gene sequence: CDR1 SGHNT, CDR2 YENEEA. Here the CDR3 DNA reads TGTGCCAGCAGCCAGACAGAAAAAGAGACCCAGTACTTC. This codes for CASSQTEKETQYF.

The chain combines TRBV9 with TRBJ2-3, with 8 bases identical to TRBD1. Germline trimming cut 4 bases from V and 4 bases from J; bases unmatched to any gene: 8. Germline CDR1 and CDR2: SGDLS and YYNGEE. This CDR3 contains 15 residues. As DNA, the CDR3 is TGTGCCAGCAGCCCTATCCAGGGGGCCTCAGATACGCAGTATTTT. Its translation is CASSPIQGASDTQYF.

This chain links TRBV4-1 with TRBJ1-6; TRBD1 matches 7 bases. CDR1 and CDR2 (germline): MGHRA, YSYEKL. Trimming cost V 2 bases and J 10 bases; bases outside gene matches: 11. The CDR3 totals 16 residues. Here the CDR3 reads CASSQNALDRSSPLHF. The CDR3 bases are TGCGCCAGCAGCCAAAACGCACTGGACAGGTCATCACCCCTCCACTTT.

The chain is built from TRBV5-5 and TRBJ1-4; D gene unclear. V was shortened by 6 bases and J by 8 bases, with 14 bases between the two germline ends. The germline gives CDR1 SGHKS, CDR2 YYEKEE (reference sequence). The CDR3 consists of 13 residues. The CDR3 protein is CASKDPADEKLFF. The CDR3, as DNA: TGTGCCAGCAAGGACCCAGCCGACGAAAAACTGTTTTTT.

The rearrangement joins TRBV5-4 to TRBJ1-1; 7 bases fit TRBD1. In germline, CDR1 is SGHNT, CDR2 YYREEE (reference sequence). V lost 3 bases and J lost 7; bases outside the gene matches: 6. The length of the CDR3 is 13 residues. CDR3 sequence reads: CASSSTGAGEAFF. CDR3 coding DNA: TGTGCCAGCAGCTCCACAGGGGCGGGTGAAGCTTTCTTT. The variable domain in full, with the rest retrieved from reference TRBV5-4 and TRBJ1-1, is ETGVTQSPTHLIKTRGQQVTLRCSSQSGHNTVSWYQQALGQGPQFIFQYYREEENGRGNFPPRFSGLQFPNYSSELNVNALELDDSALYLCASSSTGAGEAFFGQGTRLTVV.

Remarks on this clone: Its ends do not fully match the called genes, so a read error is possible. The chain uses TRBV4-2 and TRBJ2-7, with D perhaps being TRBD1 or TRBD2 (5 bases each). The CDR3 sequence is 13 residues long. CDR1 is LGHNA, CDR2 YNFKEQ, per germline. The CDR3 DNA reads TGTGCCAGCAGCCGAGAAAGAGGGGAAAGCAACGTTTTC. Protein: CASSRERGESNVF.

DNA for the CDR3: TGTGCCAGCAGTCGTATAGGTCGTTCTGGAAACACCATATATTTT. Translation gives CASSRIGRSGNTIYF. V usage is TRBV27 and J usage is TRBJ1-3; D unresolved. CDR1 is MNHEY, CDR2 SMNVEV, per germline (reference sequence). V was pared by 5 bases and J by 1 base, with 12 bases between. This CDR3 is built from 15 residues.

The CDR3 region has the DNA TGTGCCAGCAGTCCGGACGCCAGCTCCTACAATGAGCAGTTCTTC. Protein: CASSPDASSYNEQFF. This rearrangement joins TRBV28 to TRBJ2-1; no firm D call. Trimming removed 5 bases from V and 0 bases from J, with 11 bases in between. The CDR3 is made up of 15 amino acids. Germline lookup yields CDR1 MDHEN and CDR2 SYDVKM.

J is TRBJ2-4 and V is TRBV18; D remains ambiguous. The CDR3 covers 14 residues. CDR1 and CDR2 (germline): KGHSH, LQKENI. V was trimmed by 0 bases and J by 7 bases, leaving 10 bases between them. The CDR3 DNA reads as TGTGCCAGCTCACCACCTGGTGGTGAGAACATTCAGTACTTC. Its protein is CASSPPGGENIQYF.

The V and J genes are TRBV5-1 and TRBJ2-7; perhaps D is TRBD1 or TRBD2 (5 bases each). The CDR3 is 14 residues long. Germline V gene lookup returns CDR1 SGHRS and CDR2 YFSETQ. Deletions cut 0 bases from V and 5 bases from J, with 12 bases between. This chain's CDR3 is CASSLGQRTDEQYF. Here the CDR3 DNA reads TGCGCCAGCAGCTTGGGACAGCGGACTGACGAGCAGTACTTC.

The chain carries TRBV5-5 and TRBJ1-5, with D tentatively TRBD1 (5 bases). Germline-derived CDR1 and CDR2 are SGHKS and YYEKEE (reference sequence). The germline V and J ends were trimmed by 4 bases and 1 base, with 9 bases remaining between them. The CDR3 spans 14 residues. This CDR3 is CASSTGQSNQPQHF. DNA for the CDR3: TGTGCCAGCAGCACAGGTCAAAGCAATCAGCCCCAGCATTTT.

This clone was detected once. The chain employs TRBV28 and TRBJ2-3; perhaps TRBD2 as D (6 bases). Germline CDR1 MDHEN, CDR2 SYDVKM. This CDR3 region has 16 residues. V gave up 1 base and J gave up 3 bases, with 14 bases separating them. This CDR3 reads CASSLLRGEGTDTQYF. The CDR3 DNA sequence: TGTGCCAGCAGTTTATTGCGGGGAGAGGGTACAGATACGCAGTATTTT.

The chain links TRBV2 to TRBJ1-4; D ambiguous. The CDR3 has 13 residues. From germline, CDR1 is SNHLY and CDR2 FYNNEI. V was trimmed by 3 bases and J by 8 bases, leaving 10 bases between them. The CDR3 sequence: CASSDVGWEKLFF. CDR3 sequence (DNA): TGTGCCAGCAGTGATGTGGGTTGGGAAAAACTGTTTTTT.

The rearrangement joins TRBV4-1 to TRBJ1-1; D gene uncertain. Germline V gene lookup returns CDR1 MGHRA and CDR2 YSYEKL. There are 13 residues in the CDR3. With 0 bases removed from V and 11 bases from J, the gap between germline ends came to 13 bases. For the CDR3, the DNA is TGCGCCAGCAGCCAAGATATGCCGGAGGAGGCTTTCTTT. This gives the protein CASSQDMPEEAFF.

The genes are TRBV7-9 and TRBJ1-6; TRBD1 matches 11 bases. The CDR3 length is 16 residues. V lost 6 bases and J lost 7; bases outside the gene matches: 8. The germline V gene encodes CDR1 SEHNR and CDR2 FQNEAQ (reference sequence). CDR3 DNA sequence: TGTGCCAGCAGGCCCGGGACAGGGGGTTGGAATTCACCCCTCCACTTT. Its protein product is CASRPGTGGWNSPLHF.